A single sample is the source of the 29 T cell receptor beta chains below, sequenced in a study of identical twins (dated by TCRdb to 2016 to 2017). The library was generated by 5' RACE. TCRdb shows the sequencer as Illumina HiSeq 2000. In TCRdb, the public reads were trimmed at Q25 with fastp and aligned with MiXCR, with productive beta chains retained. All rows with the same CDR3 protein become a single entry with the most common DNA and genes. In all, the sample holds about 1.7 million distinct CDR3 sequences, and around 33% of those were seen once. About 0.3% of the sample comes from the top ten. What was sequenced was cord blood. These receptor sequences come from a newborn girl in good health.

The gene calls are TRBV5-6 and TRBJ2-3; 9 nucleotides match TRBD2. The CDR3 is 16 residues long. V lost 4 bases, J lost 5 bases, and 11 bases stayed unmatched. Germline V gene lookup returns CDR1 SGHDT and CDR2 YYEEEE. This CDR3 is CASSATSGSRRDTQYF. The CDR3 DNA is TGTGCCAGCAGCGCGACTAGCGGATCCCGGCGAGATACGCAGTATTTT. Filled out from reference TRBV5-6 and TRBJ2-3, the complete variable domain reads DAGVTQSPTHLIKTRGQQVTLRCSPKSGHDTVSWYQQALGQGPQFIFQYYEEEERQRGNFPDRFSGHQFPNYSSELNVNALLLGDSALYLCASSATSGSRRDTQYFGPGTRLTVL.

This clonotype appeared a single time. One end of the junction fails to match germline, which may point to a read error. This chain links TRBV6-1 with TRBJ1-6; 7 bases are a match to TRBD1. The germline gives CDR1 MNHNS, CDR2 SASEGT. CDR3 size: 14 residues. CDR3 sequence: CAGSSPGQNSPLHF. For the CDR3, the DNA is TGTGCCGGCAGTTCGCCGGGACAGAATTCACCCCTCCACTTT.

For the CDR3, the DNA is TGTGCCAGCACCGATTACGGGGCAACCTACAATGAGCAGTTCTTC. Its protein product is CASTDYGATYNEQFF. The V and J genes are TRBV19 and TRBJ2-1; tentatively, D is TRBD1 or TRBD2 (5 bases each). The CDR3 covers 15 residues. Germline V lookup: CDR1 LNHDA, CDR2 SQIVND (reference sequence). Trimming removed 9 bases at V and 2 bases at J, with 17 bases between.

This clonotype came up a few times. The chain uses TRBV6-5 and TRBJ2-7, with 9 bases identical to TRBD1. This CDR3 comprises 15 residues. Trimming took 4 bases from V and 9 from J; bases not matched to a gene: 13. CDR1 is MNHEY, CDR2 SVGAGI, per germline. The CDR3 nucleotides read TGTGCCAGCAGTTGCGCCGGGACAGGGACCCTTGGGCAGTACTTC. As protein: CASSCAGTGTLGQYF.

There are a few counts of this clonotype. This rearrangement joins TRBV29-1 to TRBJ2-1; 9 nucleotides align to TRBD1. This CDR3 region has 13 residues. The germline gives CDR1 SQVTM, CDR2 ANQGSEA. V lost 6 bases to trimming and J lost 6 bases; unmatched junction nucleotides: 6. The CDR3: CSVTGTGRNEQFF. CDR3 DNA: TGCAGCGTCACCGGGACAGGGCGCAATGAGCAGTTCTTC.

This clonotype was recorded only once. The chain has TRBV3-1 and TRBJ2-5, with TRBD2 matching 7 bases. The assigned J gene may be wrong: the sequence end matches TRBJ2-1 better. CDR3 size: 16 residues. Germline values: CDR1 LGHDT, CDR2 YNNKEL (reference sequence). CDR3 nucleotides: TGTGCCAGCAGCCAAGGGCTAGCGGTTTCTCAAGAGACCCAGTTCTTC. Protein: CASSQGLAVSQETQFF.

This chain links TRBV20-1 with TRBJ2-5; 9 bases are shared with TRBD1. J gave up 5 bases and V 6 bases, and 4 bases lay outside the gene matches. Germline V lookup: CDR1 DFQATT, CDR2 SNEGSKA (reference sequence). The CDR3 is 12 residues long. The CDR3 DNA sequence: TGCAGTGCCCTTGACAGGGGGGAGACCCAGTACTTC. Translated, it gives CSALDRGETQYF.

This clonotype was recorded a few times. The chain employs TRBV2 and TRBJ1-6, with 8 bases that match TRBD1. Germline-derived CDR1 and CDR2 are SNHLY and FYNNEI. The CDR3 is 15 amino acids. Losses at the gene ends were 2 bases for V and 5 bases for J; bases not matched to a gene: 2. The CDR3 loop reads CASSEQGANNSPLHF. CDR3 DNA: TGTGCCAGCAGTGAACAGGGGGCGAATAATTCACCCCTCCACTTT.

Comments on this clonotype: Given a far larger clone just one base away, this is likely a sequencing read error. The chain has TRBV4-2 and TRBJ1-1; perhaps TRBD1 as D (6 bases). Germline V gives CDR1 LGHNA, CDR2 YNFKEQ. CDR3 size: 11 residues. CDR3 sequence: CASSRDTGAFF. The CDR3 DNA sequence: TGTGCCAGCAGCCGGGACACTGGAGCTTTCTTT.

V gene TRBV21-1 combines with J gene TRBJ2-3; no check of the table's D call, TRBD2, against the DNA was made. TRBV21-1 is tagged as a pseudogene. This CDR3 has 18 amino acids. CDR3 bases: TGTGCCAGCAGCACCGGGACTAGCGGGAGACGGAGCACAGATACGCAGTATTTT. Protein: CASSTGTSGRRSTDTQYF.

The rearrangement links TRBV20-1 to TRBJ1-2, with D tentatively TRBD1 (6 bases). The CDR3 sequence is 12 residues long. Germline loops: CDR1 DFQATT, CDR2 SNEGSKA (reference sequence). V was pared by 4 bases and J by 5 bases, with 11 bases between. The CDR3 loop reads CSATRGLYGYTF. The CDR3 DNA is TGCAGTGCTACCAGGGGACTTTATGGCTACACCTTC.

The J gene is TRBJ2-3, the V gene TRBV28; D remains unclear. The CDR3 totals 15 residues. The germline V gene encodes CDR1 MDHEN and CDR2 SYDVKM. V was cut by 2 bases and J by 2 bases, with 11 bases left in between. The CDR3 sequence is CASSLLRRSTDTQYF. CDR3 in DNA: TGTGCCAGCAGTTTACTGCGGAGATCCACAGATACGCAGTATTTT.

A few counts support this clonotype. V and J are TRBV18 and TRBJ2-3; D call uncertain. V lost 2 bases and J lost 4, with 7 bases in between. There are 13 residues in the CDR3. Germline CDR1 and CDR2: KGHSH and LQKENI. The CDR3 DNA sequence: TGTGCCAGCTCACCAAAGGACCCAGATACGCAGTATTTT. Amino acids: CASSPKDPDTQYF.

The V call is TRBV15, the J call TRBJ2-5, with TRBD1 identical over 8 bases. The CDR3 has 14 amino acids. The V segment lost 5 bases and the J segment 4 bases; nucleotides outside the gene matches: 6. Germline CDR1 LNHNV, CDR2 YYDKDF (reference sequence). The CDR3 protein is CATSPRTGRETQYF. As DNA, the CDR3 is TGTGCCACCAGCCCCCGGACAGGGCGAGAGACCCAGTACTTC.

The rearrangement links TRBV7-6 to TRBJ1-4; possibly TRBD1 for D (5 bases). The V gene lost 1 base and the J gene lost 8 bases, with 11 bases spanning the gap. CDR1 is SGHVS and CDR2 is FNYEAQ in the germline V gene. The length of the CDR3 is 14 residues. CDR3 residues: CASSLGGSREKLFF. CDR3 nucleotides: TGTGCCAGCAGCTTAGGGGGGAGCCGGGAAAAACTGTTTTTT.

This chain links TRBV12-3 or TRBV12-4 with TRBJ2-1, with D possibly called TRBD1 or TRBD2 (5 bases each). Trimming pared 6 bases from V and 4 bases from J, leaving 10 bases between. CDR3 length: 13 amino acids. DNA of the CDR3: TGTGCCAGCAGCTGGGGGAGATACAATGAGCAGTTCTTC. Residues: CASSWGRYNEQFF.

This chain connects TRBV7-9 to TRBJ1-2; D is unclear. V was trimmed by 5 bases and J by 6 bases, leaving 10 bases between them. The germline V gene has CDR1 SEHNR and CDR2 FQNEAQ (reference sequence). CDR3 length equals 12 residues. CDR3 loop: CASSATGDGYTF. The CDR3 nucleotides are TGTGCCAGCAGCGCCACCGGGGATGGCTACACCTTC. Drawing the rest from reference TRBV7-9 and TRBJ1-2, the complete variable domain is DTGVSQNPRHKITKRGQNVTFRCDPISEHNRLYWYRQTLGQGPEFLTYFQNEAQLEKSRLLSDRFSAERPKGSFSTLEIQRTEQGDSAMYLCASSATGDGYTFGSGTRLTVV.

This clonotype has a count of ten or more. The V gene is TRBV20-1, the J gene TRBJ2-5; 13 bases map to TRBD2. The ends lost 7 bases at V and 2 bases at J; junction bases unmatched: 1. The CDR3 contains 13 residues. Germline V gene lookup returns CDR1 DFQATT and CDR2 SNEGSKA (reference sequence). CDR3 region: CSVTSGGQETQYF. CDR3 sequence (DNA): TGCAGTGTGACTAGCGGGGGGCAAGAGACCCAGTACTTC.

This clonotype has just a few counts. This sequence joins TRBV28 and TRBJ1-2; D unclear. CDR1 and CDR2 (germline): MDHEN, SYDVKM. With 6 bases removed from V and 3 bases from J, the gap between germline ends came to 14 bases. CDR3 length equals 14 residues. This CDR3 reads CASRPYTRHYGYTF. The CDR3 DNA is TGTGCCAGCAGACCCTATACGCGGCACTATGGCTACACCTTC.

The chain has TRBV3-1 and TRBJ2-4; no clear D gene. Trimming left V 1 base short and J 0 bases short, with 10 bases between. The CDR3 length is 16 residues. Per germline, CDR1 LGHDT and CDR2 YNNKEL (reference sequence). Here the CDR3 DNA reads TGTGCCAGCAGCCAAGGTCCCCCGCTAGCCAAAAACATTCAGTACTTC. This translates into CASSQGPPLAKNIQYF.

This clonotype was counted a few times. The gene calls are TRBV20-1 and TRBJ2-7, with 9 bases matching TRBD2. The CDR3 length is 15 residues. After removal of 4 bases from V and 2 bases from J, the junction contained 9 bases not matched to a gene. Looked up from germline, CDR1 is DFQATT and CDR2 is SNEGSKA (reference sequence). The CDR3 region is CSATLGLASTYEQYF. CDR3 nucleotide sequence: TGCAGTGCTACCCTAGGACTAGCGTCGACCTACGAGCAGTACTTC.

A few counts support this clonotype. The rearrangement joins TRBV12-3 or TRBV12-4 to TRBJ2-7; 7 bases are shared with TRBD2. The CDR3 consists of 15 residues. J lost 5 bases, V lost 1 base, and 8 bases had no gene match. The CDR3 loop reads CASSLGTRRLHEQYF. CDR3 bases: TGTGCCAGCAGTTTAGGGACTAGGAGACTTCACGAGCAGTACTTC.

The chain links TRBV20-1 to TRBJ2-7, with TRBD2 matching 10 bases. The germline V gene encodes CDR1 DFQATT and CDR2 SNEGSKA (reference sequence). Trimming took 0 bases from V and 7 from J; bases not matched to a gene: 6. The CDR3 is made up of 14 amino acids. CDR3 amino acids: CSARDVLAGVEQYF. The CDR3 bases are TGCAGTGCTAGAGATGTGCTAGCGGGAGTTGAGCAGTACTTC.

CDR3 nucleotides: TGCAGTGCTAGCCTCGGGGGTAAGGTCGGGGAGCTGTTTTTT. Translation: CSASLGGKVGELFF. The genes are TRBV20-1 and TRBJ2-2; weak D call: TRBD2 (6 bases). The CDR3 consists of 14 residues. Trimming pared 3 bases from V and 7 bases from J, leaving 15 bases between. Germline-derived CDR1 and CDR2 are DFQATT and SNEGSKA (reference sequence).

Only a few counts were recorded for this clonotype. The chain employs TRBV4-2 and TRBJ2-3; the D call may be TRBD1 or TRBD2 (5 bases each). Between the trimmed V and J ends, which lost 4 bases and 1 base, there was a span of 15 bases. The CDR3 contains 16 residues. Germline loops: CDR1 LGHNA, CDR2 YNFKEQ. CDR3 sequence reads: CASSRDAIRGTDTQYF. The CDR3 DNA follows: TGTGCCAGCAGCCGGGACGCGATACGCGGCACAGATACGCAGTATTTT.

Details on this clonotype: This may arise from a read error, as a much more abundant clone is one base away. This chain uses TRBV28 with TRBJ1-2, with TRBD1 as a possible D gene (5 bases). The CDR3 runs 14 residues. CDR1 MDHEN and CDR2 SYDVKM come from the germline V gene. The CDR3 sequence is CASSLGSRAYGCTF. CDR3 nucleotide sequence: TGTGCCAGCAGTTTAGGAAGCAGGGCTTATGGCTGCACCTTC.

J is TRBJ2-3 and V is TRBV3-1; the D gene is possibly TRBD1 (5 bases). V lost 0 bases and J 4 bases, leaving 8 bases between the germline ends. This CDR3 region has 14 residues. Germline lookup yields CDR1 LGHDT and CDR2 YNNKEL (reference sequence). CDR3 nucleotide sequence: TGTGCCAGCAGCCAAGACAGGGTCGCAGATACGCAGTATTTT. It is translated as CASSQDRVADTQYF.

The chain uses TRBV27 and TRBJ2-1; 9 bases align to TRBD2. The J call may be mistaken, given a closer DNA end match to TRBJ2-7. This CDR3 contains 17 residues. The germline CDR1 and CDR2 sequences are MNHEY and SMNVEV (reference sequence). Written as DNA, the CDR3 is TGTGCCAGCAGTTACCGGACTAGCGTCCCCTCCTACAATGAGCAGTACTTC. It specifies CASSYRTSVPSYNEQYF.

The chain combines TRBV12-3 or TRBV12-4 with TRBJ1-5; TRBD1 matches at 9 bases. The CDR3 sequence is 15 residues long. With 6 bases clipped from V and 3 bases from J, the junction kept 6 bases outside the gene matches. For the CDR3, the DNA is TGTGCCAGCAGATGGACAGGGGCCCTCAATCAGCCCCAGCATTTT. It yields the protein CASRWTGALNQPQHF.